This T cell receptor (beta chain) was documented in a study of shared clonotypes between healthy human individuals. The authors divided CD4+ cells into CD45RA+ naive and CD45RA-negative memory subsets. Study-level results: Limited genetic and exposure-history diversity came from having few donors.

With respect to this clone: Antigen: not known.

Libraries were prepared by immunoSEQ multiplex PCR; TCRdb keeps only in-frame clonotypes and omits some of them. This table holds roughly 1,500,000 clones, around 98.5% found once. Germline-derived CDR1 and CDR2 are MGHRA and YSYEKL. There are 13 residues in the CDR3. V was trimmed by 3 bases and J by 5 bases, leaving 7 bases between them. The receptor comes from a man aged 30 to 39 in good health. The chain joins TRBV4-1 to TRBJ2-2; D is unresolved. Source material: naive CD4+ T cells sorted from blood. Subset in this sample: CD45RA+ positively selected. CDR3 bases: TGCGCCAGCAGCCAGATGAGGACCGGGGAGCTGTTTTTT. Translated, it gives CASSQMRTGELFF.